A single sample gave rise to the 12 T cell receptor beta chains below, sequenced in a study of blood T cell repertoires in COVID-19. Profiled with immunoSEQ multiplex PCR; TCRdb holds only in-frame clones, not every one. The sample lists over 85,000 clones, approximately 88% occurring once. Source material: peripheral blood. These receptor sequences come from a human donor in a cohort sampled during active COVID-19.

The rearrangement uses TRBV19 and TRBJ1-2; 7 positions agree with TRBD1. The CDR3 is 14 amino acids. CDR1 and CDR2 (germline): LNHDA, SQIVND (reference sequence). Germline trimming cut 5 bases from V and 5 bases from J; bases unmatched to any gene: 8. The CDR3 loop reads CASSRTGRGYGYTF. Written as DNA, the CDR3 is TGTGCCAGTAGTCGGACAGGTAGAGGATATGGCTACACCTTC.

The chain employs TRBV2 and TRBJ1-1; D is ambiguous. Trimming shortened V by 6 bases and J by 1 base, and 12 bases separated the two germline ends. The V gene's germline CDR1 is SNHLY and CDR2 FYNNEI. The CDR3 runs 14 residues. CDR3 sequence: CASRLANRNTEAFF. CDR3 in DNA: TGTGCCAGCAGGCTAGCTAACAGGAACACTGAAGCTTTCTTT.

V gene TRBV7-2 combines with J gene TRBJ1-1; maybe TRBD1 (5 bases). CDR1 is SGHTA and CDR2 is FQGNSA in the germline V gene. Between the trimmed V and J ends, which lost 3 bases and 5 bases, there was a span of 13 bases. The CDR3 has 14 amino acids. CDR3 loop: CASSFGGVGTEAFF. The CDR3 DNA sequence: TGTGCCAGCAGCTTTGGGGGGGTTGGTACTGAAGCTTTCTTT.

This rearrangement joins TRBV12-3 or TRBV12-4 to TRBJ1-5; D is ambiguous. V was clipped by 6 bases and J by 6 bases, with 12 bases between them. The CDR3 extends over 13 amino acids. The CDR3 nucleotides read TGTGCCAGCAGCCCCCAGTCGGGTCAGCCCCAGCATTTT. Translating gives CASSPQSGQPQHF.

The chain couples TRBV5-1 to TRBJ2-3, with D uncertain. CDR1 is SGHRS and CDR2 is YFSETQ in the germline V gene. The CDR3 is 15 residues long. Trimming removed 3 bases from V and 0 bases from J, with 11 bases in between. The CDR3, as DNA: TGCGCCAGCAGCTATGACACTGCTAGCACAGATACGCAGTATTTT. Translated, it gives CASSYDTASTDTQYF.

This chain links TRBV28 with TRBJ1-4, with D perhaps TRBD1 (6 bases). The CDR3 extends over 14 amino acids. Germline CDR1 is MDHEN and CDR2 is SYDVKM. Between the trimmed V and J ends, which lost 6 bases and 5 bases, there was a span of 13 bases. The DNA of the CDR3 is TGTGCCAGCAGCCAGGGGTATTTGAATGAAAAACTGTTTTTT. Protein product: CASSQGYLNEKLFF.

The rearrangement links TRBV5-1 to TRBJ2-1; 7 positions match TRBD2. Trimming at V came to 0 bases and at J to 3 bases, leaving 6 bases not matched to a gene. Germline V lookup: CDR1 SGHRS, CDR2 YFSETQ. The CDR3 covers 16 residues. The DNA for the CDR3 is TGCGCCAGCAGCTTGGCAGCTAGCGGCCTCTACAATGAGCAGTTCTTC. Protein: CASSLAASGLYNEQFF.

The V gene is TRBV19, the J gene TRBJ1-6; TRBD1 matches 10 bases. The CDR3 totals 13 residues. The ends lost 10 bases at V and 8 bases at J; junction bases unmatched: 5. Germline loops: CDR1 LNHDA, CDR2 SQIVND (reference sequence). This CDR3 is CATRDRGYSPLHF. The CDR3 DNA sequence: TGTGCCACCCGGGACAGGGGATATTCACCCCTCCACTTT.

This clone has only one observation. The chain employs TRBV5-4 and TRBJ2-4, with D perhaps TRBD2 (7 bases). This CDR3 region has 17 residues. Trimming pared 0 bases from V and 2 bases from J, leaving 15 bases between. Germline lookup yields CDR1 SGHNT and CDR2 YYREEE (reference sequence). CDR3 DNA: TGTGCCAGCAGCTTGGGGGGGGGCGGCGGCTCCAAAAACATTCAGTACTTC. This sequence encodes CASSLGGGGGSKNIQYF.

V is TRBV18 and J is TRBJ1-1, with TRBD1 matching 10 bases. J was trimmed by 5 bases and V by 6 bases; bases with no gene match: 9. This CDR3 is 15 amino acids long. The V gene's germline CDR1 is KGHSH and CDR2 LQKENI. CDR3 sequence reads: CASSLQTGGGTEAFF. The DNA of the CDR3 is TGTGCCAGCTCCCTTCAGACAGGGGGCGGGACTGAAGCTTTCTTT.

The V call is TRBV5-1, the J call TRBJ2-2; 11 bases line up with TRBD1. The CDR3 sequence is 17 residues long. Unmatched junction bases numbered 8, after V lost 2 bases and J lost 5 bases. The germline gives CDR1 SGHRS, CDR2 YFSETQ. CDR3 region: CASSFGQGASRTGELFF. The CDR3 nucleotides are TGCGCCAGCAGCTTTGGACAGGGGGCTTCGAGGACCGGGGAGCTGTTTTTT.

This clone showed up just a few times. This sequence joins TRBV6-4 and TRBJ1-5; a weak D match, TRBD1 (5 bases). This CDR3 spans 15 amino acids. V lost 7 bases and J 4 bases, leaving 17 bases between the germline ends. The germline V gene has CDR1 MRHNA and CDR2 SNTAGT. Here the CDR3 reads CASTGKIRANQPQHF. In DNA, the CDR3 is TGTGCCAGCACCGGAAAGATCAGGGCTAATCAGCCCCAGCATTTT.